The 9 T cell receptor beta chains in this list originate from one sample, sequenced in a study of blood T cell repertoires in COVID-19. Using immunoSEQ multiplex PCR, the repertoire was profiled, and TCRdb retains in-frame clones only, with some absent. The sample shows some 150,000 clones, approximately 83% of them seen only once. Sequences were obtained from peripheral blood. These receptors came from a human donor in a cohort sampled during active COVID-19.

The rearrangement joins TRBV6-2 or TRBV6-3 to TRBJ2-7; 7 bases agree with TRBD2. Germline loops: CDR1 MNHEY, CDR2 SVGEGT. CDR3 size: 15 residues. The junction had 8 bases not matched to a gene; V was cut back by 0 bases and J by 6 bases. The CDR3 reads CASSYSAGDVREQYF. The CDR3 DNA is TGTGCCAGCAGTTACTCGGCGGGAGATGTCCGCGAGCAGTACTTC.

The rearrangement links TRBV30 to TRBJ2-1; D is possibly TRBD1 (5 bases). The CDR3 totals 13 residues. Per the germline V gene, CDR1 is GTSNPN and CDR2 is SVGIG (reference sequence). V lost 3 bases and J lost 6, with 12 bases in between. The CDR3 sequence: CAWSIQGVNEQFF. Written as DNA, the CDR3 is TGTGCCTGGAGCATCCAAGGGGTCAATGAGCAGTTCTTC.

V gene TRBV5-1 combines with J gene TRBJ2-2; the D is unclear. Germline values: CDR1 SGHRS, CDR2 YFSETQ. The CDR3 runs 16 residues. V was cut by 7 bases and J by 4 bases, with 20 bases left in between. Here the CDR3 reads CASGRDGELSTGELFF. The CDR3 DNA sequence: TGCGCCAGCGGCCGAGACGGAGAATTGAGCACCGGGGAGCTGTTTTTT.

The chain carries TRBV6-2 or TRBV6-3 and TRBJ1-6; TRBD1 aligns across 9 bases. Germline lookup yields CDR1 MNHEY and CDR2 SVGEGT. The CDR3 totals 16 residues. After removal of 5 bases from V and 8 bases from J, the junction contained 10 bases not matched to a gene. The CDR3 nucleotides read TGTGCCAGCAGTCCCCCCCCCGGACAGGGGTATTCACCCCTCCACTTT. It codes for CASSPPPGQGYSPLHF.

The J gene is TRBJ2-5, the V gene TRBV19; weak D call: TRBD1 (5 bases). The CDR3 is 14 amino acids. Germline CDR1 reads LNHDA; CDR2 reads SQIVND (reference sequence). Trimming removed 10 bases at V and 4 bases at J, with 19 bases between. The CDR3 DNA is TGTGCCACTGGAAGGGGCTCGCAAGGAGAGACCCAGTACTTC. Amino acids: CATGRGSQGETQYF. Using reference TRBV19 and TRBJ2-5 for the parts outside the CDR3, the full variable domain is DGGITQSPKYLFRKEGQNVTLSCEQNLNHDAMYWYRQDPGQGLRLIYYSQIVNDFQKGDIAEGYSVSREKKESFPLTVTSAQKNPTAFYLCATGRGSQGETQYFGPGTRLLVL.

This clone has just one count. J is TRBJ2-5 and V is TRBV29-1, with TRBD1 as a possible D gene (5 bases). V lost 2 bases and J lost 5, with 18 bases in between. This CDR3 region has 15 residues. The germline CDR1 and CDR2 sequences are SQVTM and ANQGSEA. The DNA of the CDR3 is TGCAGCGTTGAACTACCCCAGGGTTCCCTGGAGACCCAGTACTTC. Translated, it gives CSVELPQGSLETQYF.

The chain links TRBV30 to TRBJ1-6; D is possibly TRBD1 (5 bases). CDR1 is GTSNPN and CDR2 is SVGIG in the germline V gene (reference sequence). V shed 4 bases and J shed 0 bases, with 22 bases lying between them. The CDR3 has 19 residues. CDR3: CAWNRGDFGQSSYNSPLHF. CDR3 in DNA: TGTGCCTGGAACCGTGGGGACTTCGGACAAAGCTCCTATAATTCACCCCTCCACTTT. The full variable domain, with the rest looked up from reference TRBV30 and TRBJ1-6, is SQTIHQWPATLVQPVGSPLSLECTVEGTSNPNLYWYRQAAGRGLQLLFYSVGIGQISSEVPQNLSASRPQDRQFILSSKKLLLSDSGFYLCAWNRGDFGQSSYNSPLHFGNGTRLTVT.

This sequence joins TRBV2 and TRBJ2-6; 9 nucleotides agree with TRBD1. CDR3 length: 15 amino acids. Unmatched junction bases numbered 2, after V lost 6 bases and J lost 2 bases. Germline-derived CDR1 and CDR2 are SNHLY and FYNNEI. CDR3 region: CASRDRGPGANVLTF. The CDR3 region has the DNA TGTGCCAGCAGGGACAGGGGTCCTGGGGCCAACGTCCTGACTTTC.

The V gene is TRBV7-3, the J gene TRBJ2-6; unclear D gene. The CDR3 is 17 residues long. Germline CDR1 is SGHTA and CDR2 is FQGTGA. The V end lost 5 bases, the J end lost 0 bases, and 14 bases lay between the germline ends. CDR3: CASSHNPSSSGANVLTF. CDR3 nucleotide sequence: TGTGCCAGCAGCCATAACCCTTCCAGCTCTGGGGCCAACGTCCTGACTTTC.